Listed here are 23 T cell receptor beta chains from one sample, sequenced in a study of regulatory T cells in long-lasting Graves disease. Library construction for TCR beta used iRepertoire HTBI primers and Arm-PCR of CDR3 regions. TCRdb itself ran the multiplex PCR reads through MiXCR, one entry per CDR3 protein. The sample holds 500,000 or so distinct CDR3 sequences; more than 15% are singletons and the top ten take more than 20%. The time point is: newly diagnosed GD, antithyroid drugs for less than 3 months. PBMCs were the source of the RNA used for TCR sequencing. The same data also contributed to another study, on T cells in Graves' hyperthyroidism and ophthalmopathy.

The starting material was peripheral blood mononuclear cells (PBMCs), obtained at new diagnosis, from a patient treated with antithyroid drugs. The receptors were sampled from a woman aged 40-60 years with Graves disease.

The sample holds a few counts of this clonotype. The chain carries TRBV6-2 or TRBV6-3 and TRBJ1-1; no clear D gene. The length of the CDR3 is 15 residues. Germline CDR1 MNHEY, CDR2 SVGEGT. Trimming shortened V by 6 bases and J by 0 bases, and 14 bases separated the two germline ends. CDR3 loop: CASSPLDPMNTEAFF. In DNA, the CDR3 is TGTGCCAGCAGCCCGCTAGACCCAATGAACACTGAAGCTTTCTTT.

V is TRBV12-3 or TRBV12-4 and J is TRBJ2-7, with D uncertain. V was cut by 6 bases and J by 7 bases, with 13 bases left in between. This CDR3 has 12 residues. CDR3 DNA sequence: TGTGCCAGCAGCCCTATTACTATAGAGCAGTACTTC. Its translation: CASSPITIEQYF.

This clonotype was seen at least ten times. This chain joins TRBV12-3 or TRBV12-4 and TRBJ2-6; D remains ambiguous. The CDR3 runs 13 residues. The ends were cut back, 3 bases at V and 2 bases at J, with 2 bases in the middle. CDR3 residues: CASSFPGANVLTF. CDR3 bases: TGTGCCAGCAGTTTCCCTGGGGCCAACGTCCTGACTTTC.

This clonotype was counted many times. V usage is TRBV2 and J usage is TRBJ2-3; 11 bases line up with TRBD2. V shed 6 bases and J 4 bases; nucleotides not matched to a gene: 9. This CDR3 is 16 amino acids long. CDR1 SNHLY and CDR2 FYNNEI come from the germline V gene. CDR3 coding DNA: TGTGCCAGCAGGGCAACTAGCGGGGGAGCTTCAGATACGCAGTATTTT. This encodes CASRATSGGASDTQYF.

This clonotype has at least ten counts. The V gene is TRBV7-2, the J gene TRBJ2-3; 8 positions match TRBD2. The V and J ends lost 5 bases and 5 bases, in that order; junction bases with no gene match: 15. The germline CDR1 and CDR2 sequences are SGHTA and FQGNSA. This CDR3 contains 17 residues. In DNA form, the CDR3 reads TGTGCCAGCAGCAAAGTAGCGGGGAGCAAACCGGGAGATACGCAGTATTTT. Protein sequence: CASSKVAGSKPGDTQYF.

This clonotype appeared a few times. The V and J genes are TRBV7-9 and TRBJ2-5, with D perhaps being TRBD1 or TRBD2 (5 bases each). V lost 5 bases and J lost 4, with 11 bases in between. The germline V gene encodes CDR1 SEHNR and CDR2 FQNEAQ (reference sequence). The CDR3 is made up of 13 amino acids. The CDR3 sequence is CASSARGRETQYF. The CDR3 region has the DNA TGTGCCAGCAGCGCCCGGGGACGAGAGACCCAGTACTTC.

The chain joins TRBV7-2 to TRBJ1-5; unclear D gene. The CDR3 runs 15 residues. CDR1 is SGHTA, CDR2 FQGNSA, per germline. Between the trimmed V and J ends, which lost 2 bases and 10 bases, there was a span of 18 bases. In DNA form, the CDR3 reads TGTGCCAGCAGCTTATCGGGTCAGAGGGTTTCTCCCCAGCATTTT. Translated, it gives CASSLSGQRVSPQHF.

This clonotype was detected ten times or more. This rearrangement joins TRBV7-8 to TRBJ2-7; 10 bases are shared with TRBD2. This CDR3 is built from 18 residues. Germline CDR1 reads SGHVS; CDR2 reads FQNEAQ. Trimming at V came to 6 bases and at J to 0 bases, leaving 14 bases not matched to a gene. The CDR3 spells CASRAGGIRAPRSYEQYF. CDR3 bases: TGTGCCAGCAGAGCGGGGGGGATTCGGGCCCCTCGCTCCTACGAGCAGTACTTC. The full variable domain, in which reference TRBV7-8 and TRBJ2-7 provide the parts outside the CDR3, is GAGVSQSPRYKVAKRGQDVALRCDPISGHVSLFWYQQALGQGPEFLTYFQNEAQLDKSGLPSDRFFAERPEGSVSTLKIQRTQQEDSAVYLCASRAGGIRAPRSYEQYFGPGTRLTVT.

The V gene is TRBV6-9, the J gene TRBJ1-1; TRBD1 matches at 10 bases. V was clipped by 3 bases and J by 9 bases; unmatched bases: 7. Germline V lookup: CDR1 MNHGY, CDR2 SVAAGI. The CDR3 extends over 14 amino acids. CDR3 loop: CASSYGTGDYKAFF. The DNA of the CDR3 is TGTGCCAGCAGTTACGGGACAGGGGACTATAAAGCTTTCTTT.

Ten or more counts support this clonotype. This chain links TRBV2 with TRBJ2-1; 8 bases fit TRBD1. There are 15 residues in the CDR3. Germline-derived CDR1 and CDR2 are SNHLY and FYNNEI. The V and J ends lost 3 bases and 2 bases, in that order; junction bases with no gene match: 3. The CDR3 loop is CASSDRQGPYNEQFF. DNA for the CDR3: TGTGCCAGCAGTGATAGACAGGGGCCCTACAATGAGCAGTTCTTC.

Comment on this clonotype: Given a much more abundant clone one base away, this may be a read error. This is likely a read error, given that the CDR3 carries no conserved phenylalanine or tryptophan at its end. Because the CDR3's place on the DNA is in doubt, the DNA is left out and the CDR3 is given as listed by TCRdb. The CDR3 loop is CASSAGGLAKYL. The genes are TRBV28 and TRBJ2-3; the table assigns TRBD2, which was not confirmed against the DNA. With termini counted, the CDR3 has 12 amino acids. Germline V lookup: CDR1 MDHEN, CDR2 SYDVKM.

This clonotype was recorded many times. The V call is TRBV7-9, the J call TRBJ2-1; 11 bases agree with TRBD1. The V and J ends lost 5 bases and 2 bases, in that order; junction bases with no gene match: 2. The length of the CDR3 is 15 residues. CDR1 and CDR2 (germline): SEHNR, FQNEAQ (reference sequence). CDR3 sequence reads: CASSQGQGAYNEQFF. DNA for the CDR3: TGTGCCAGCAGCCAGGGACAGGGGGCCTACAATGAGCAGTTCTTC.

This clonotype was observed at least ten times. The CDR3 bases are TGTGCCAGCAGTTACCCTGGGACTCCGTCCTCACCCCTCCACTTT. Translating it yields CASSYPGTPSSPLHF. This rearrangement joins TRBV6-5 to TRBJ1-6; possibly TRBD1 for D (5 bases). Germline V gene lookup returns CDR1 MNHEY and CDR2 SVGAGI. V was cut by 2 bases and J by 10 bases, with 15 bases left in between. This CDR3 has 15 amino acids.

This clonotype was detected ten times or more. The chain joins TRBV18 to TRBJ1-2, with 7 nucleotides matching TRBD1. Germline values: CDR1 KGHSH, CDR2 LQKENI. The CDR3 extends over 13 amino acids. V shed 3 bases, J shed 5 bases, and the junction held 3 bases outside the gene matches. Written as DNA, the CDR3 is TGTGCCAGCTCACCTCCGGGACAGTATGGCTACACCTTC. This sequence encodes CASSPPGQYGYTF.

This clonotype was recorded at least ten times. CDR3 nucleotide sequence: TGCAGTGGTCTAGGTCTCAGGGAGGGGTCCTACAATGAGCAGTTCTTC. It is translated as CSGLGLREGSYNEQFF. The gene calls are TRBV20-1 and TRBJ2-1; 7 positions match TRBD2. J gave up 1 base and V 7 bases, and 13 bases lay outside the gene matches. CDR1 DFQATT and CDR2 SNEGSKA come from the germline V gene (reference sequence). The CDR3 sequence is 16 residues long.

Only a few counts were recorded for this clonotype. The V and J genes are TRBV9 and TRBJ1-2, with D perhaps TRBD1 (5 bases). The CDR3 consists of 14 residues. Trimming removed 1 base at V and 8 bases at J, with 15 bases between. Germline V gives CDR1 SGDLS, CDR2 YYNGEE. The CDR3 protein is CASSVTSTVGGYTF. CDR3 sequence (DNA): TGTGCCAGCAGCGTAACGTCGACAGTTGGAGGCTACACCTTC.

This clonotype has a count of ten or more. The rearrangement uses TRBV20-1 and TRBJ2-1, with 9 bases fitting TRBD1. Germline loops: CDR1 DFQATT, CDR2 SNEGSKA (reference sequence). After removal of 4 bases from V and 8 bases from J, the junction contained 9 bases not matched to a gene. The CDR3 totals 14 residues. The CDR3 nucleotides read TGCAGTGCTACCCGACAGGGGGTCGCGGATGAGCAGTTCTTC. Amino acids: CSATRQGVADEQFF.

Ten or more counts support this clonotype. The chain recombines TRBV11-1 with TRBJ2-5; a weak D match, TRBD2 (6 bases). The CDR3 has 15 residues. V gave up 4 bases and J gave up 2 bases, with 14 bases separating them. CDR1 and CDR2 (germline): SGHAT, FQDESV (reference sequence). CDR3 DNA: TGTGCCAGCAGCTATTCGGACGGGAGTCAAGAGACCCAGTACTTC. Translating it yields CASSYSDGSQETQYF. Based on the CDR3 plus reference TRBV11-1 and TRBJ2-5, the full variable domain is EAEVAQSPRYKITEKSQAVAFWCDPISGHATLYWYRQILGQGPELLVQFQDESVVDDSQLPKDRFSAERLKGVDSTLKIQPAELGDSAMYLCASSYSDGSQETQYFGPGTRLLVL.

This clonotype has only one observation. The chain couples TRBV11-2 to TRBJ2-5; a possible D gene is TRBD2 (5 bases). Germline V gives CDR1 SGHAT, CDR2 FQNNGV. V gave up 0 bases and J gave up 4 bases, with 12 bases separating them. The CDR3 covers 15 residues. The CDR3 sequence is CASSLDRGLGETQYF. CDR3 coding DNA: TGTGCCAGCAGCTTAGATAGAGGGTTGGGAGAGACCCAGTACTTC. The whole variable domain, remainder taken from reference TRBV11-2 and TRBJ2-5, is EAGVAQSPRYKIIEKRQSVAFWCNPISGHATLYWYQQILGQGPKLLIQFQNNGVVDDSQLPKDRFSAERLKGVDSTLKIQPAKLEDSAVYLCASSLDRGLGETQYFGPGTRLLVL.

This clonotype was counted only a few times. The chain couples TRBV7-6 to TRBJ1-4, with D tentatively TRBD1 (5 bases). The V gene's germline CDR1 is SGHVS and CDR2 FNYEAQ. The germline V and J ends were trimmed by 6 bases and 3 bases, with 11 bases remaining between them. This CDR3 contains 14 residues. CDR3 loop: CASSRVGANEKLFF. DNA for the CDR3: TGTGCCAGCAGTCGCGTGGGGGCTAATGAAAAACTGTTTTTT.

At least ten counts were recorded for this clonotype. The chain combines TRBV6-2 or TRBV6-3 with TRBJ2-7; D remains unclear. The CDR3 is 15 residues long. The germline V and J ends were trimmed by 2 bases and 3 bases, with 14 bases remaining between them. Germline CDR1 and CDR2: MNHEY and SVGEGT. Written as DNA, the CDR3 is TGTGCCAGCAGTTACACGACCCTCGGAAACTACGAGCAGTACTTC. This translates into CASSYTTLGNYEQYF.

The chain carries TRBV6-2 or TRBV6-3 and TRBJ2-1; 12 bases fit TRBD2. CDR1 is MNHEY, CDR2 SVGEGT, per germline. This CDR3 region has 18 residues. Losses at the gene ends were 4 bases for V and 0 bases for J; bases not matched to a gene: 7. The CDR3 region is CASSSTSGGSRSYNEQFF. CDR3 nucleotides: TGTGCCAGCAGTTCGACTAGCGGGGGCAGCCGCTCCTACAATGAGCAGTTCTTC.

Note on this clonotype: A single base separates this from a much larger clone, so it may be a read error. The chain recombines TRBV12-5 with TRBJ2-1; TRBD1 is a possible D gene (5 bases). This CDR3 is built from 17 residues. Germline assignment: CDR1 LGHNT and CDR2 FRNRAP. V lost 2 bases and J 0 bases, leaving 14 bases between the germline ends. CDR3 sequence reads: CASGLTRQLSSYNEQFF. In nucleotides, the CDR3 is TGTGCTAGTGGTTTGACCAGACAGCTCAGCTCCTACAATGAGCAGTTCTTC. The complete variable domain, with remaining parts taken from reference TRBV12-5 and TRBJ2-1, reads DARVTQTPRHKVTEMGQEVTMRCQPILGHNTVFWYRQTMMQGLELLAYFRNRAPLDDSGMPKDRFSAEMPDATLATLKIQPSEPRDSAVYFCASGLTRQLSSYNEQFFGPGTRLTVL.